These 21 T cell receptor beta chains were sequenced from one sample in a study of blood T cell repertoires in COVID-19. TCRdb's copy holds only in-frame clones and misses some; the assay was immunoSEQ multiplex PCR. The table has about 120,000 clones, roughly 79% seen once. The sequenced sample was peripheral blood. The origin of the receptors is a man in his sixties or seventies with acute or convalescent COVID-19.

In its sample, this clone was seen a few times. The V gene is TRBV4-1, the J gene TRBJ2-7, with D possibly matching TRBD2 (5 bases). The CDR3 totals 14 residues. Germline V gives CDR1 MGHRA, CDR2 YSYEKL. V gave up 1 base and J gave up 5 bases, with 12 bases separating them. The CDR3 loop is CASSQVGRTDEQYF. The CDR3 nucleotides read TGCGCCAGCAGCCAAGTAGGGAGAACCGACGAGCAGTACTTC.

This clone was seen only once. The chain recombines TRBV3-1 (or the pseudogene TRBV3-2) with TRBJ1-5; the match to TRBD1 covers 12 bases. Germline loops: CDR1 LGHDT, CDR2 YNNKEL (reference sequence). The CDR3 contains 17 residues. J was trimmed by 1 base and V by 4 bases; bases with no gene match: 5. The CDR3 region has the DNA TGTGCCAGCAGCCGTGGGACAGGGGGCTTAAGCAATCAGCCCCAGCATTTT. Its protein product is CASSRGTGGLSNQPQHF.

The chain couples TRBV15 to TRBJ2-1; 11 bases are shared with TRBD2. V lost 1 base, J lost 9 bases, and 8 bases stayed unmatched. Germline V gives CDR1 LNHNV, CDR2 YYDKDF (reference sequence). This CDR3 is 16 amino acids long. CDR3 DNA sequence: TGTGCCACCAGCAGAGCCACCGGGACTAGCGGCGGTGAGCAGTTCTTC. It is translated as CATSRATGTSGGEQFF.

J is TRBJ2-1 and V is TRBV19, with a weak D call TRBD2 (6 bases). CDR3 length: 15 amino acids. V was shortened by 3 bases and J by 0 bases, with 9 bases between the two germline ends. Per the germline V gene, CDR1 is LNHDA and CDR2 is SQIVND (reference sequence). This chain's CDR3 is CASSMRGRSYNEQFF. The CDR3 DNA sequence: TGTGCCAGTAGTATGCGGGGCCGCTCCTACAATGAGCAGTTCTTC.

The table lists this clone with a count of one. The chain joins TRBV19 to TRBJ2-2; TRBD2 is a possible D gene (6 bases). Trimming pared 5 bases from V and 1 base from J, leaving 17 bases between. Per the germline V gene, CDR1 is LNHDA and CDR2 is SQIVND (reference sequence). This CDR3 comprises 17 residues. The CDR3 is CASSGRGGAQNTGELFF. The CDR3 nucleotides read TGTGCCAGTAGTGGAAGAGGAGGGGCCCAGAACACCGGGGAGCTGTTTTTT.

The rearrangement uses TRBV6-5 and TRBJ1-5; D not resolved. This CDR3 is 13 amino acids long. V lost 5 bases to trimming and J lost 4 bases, with 9 bases between them. Germline assignment: CDR1 MNHEY and CDR2 SVGAGI. The CDR3 DNA reads TGTGCCAGCAGTCGGACGGGGAATCAGCCCCAGCATTTT. Residues: CASSRTGNQPQHF.

CDR3 residues: CASSFHLQLDTSYGYTF. The CDR3, as DNA: TGTGCCAGCAGCTTCCACTTACAGCTGGACACTTCCTATGGCTACACCTTC. The J gene is TRBJ1-2, the V gene TRBV7-9; D is perhaps TRBD1 (5 bases). The ends were cut back, 3 bases at V and 4 bases at J, with 21 bases in the middle. In germline, CDR1 is SEHNR, CDR2 FQNEAQ (reference sequence). The CDR3 covers 17 residues.

V gene TRBV7-8 combines with J gene TRBJ2-7; 12 nucleotides match TRBD2. CDR1 and CDR2 from the germline V gene are SGHVS and FQNEAQ. J lost 2 bases, V lost 4 bases, and 3 bases had no gene match. This CDR3 region has 15 residues. DNA of the CDR3: TGTGCCAGCAGCTCCTCTAGCGGGGGGGCCTACGAGCAGTACTTC. This gives the protein CASSSSSGGAYEQYF.

This clone showed up just a few times. This CDR3 is CASSLRQLGGDSPLHF. The CDR3 DNA is TGTGCCAGTAGTCTCAGACAGTTGGGAGGGGATTCACCCCTCCACTTT. The rearrangement joins TRBV19 to TRBJ1-6, with D possibly being TRBD1 (5 bases). CDR3 length equals 16 residues. V lost 5 bases to trimming and J lost 8 bases, with 19 bases between them. Germline CDR1 and CDR2: LNHDA and SQIVND (reference sequence).

The chain recombines TRBV6-5 with TRBJ1-2; D perhaps matches TRBD1 (5 bases). CDR1 and CDR2 (germline): MNHEY, SVGAGI. V was trimmed by 5 bases and J by 4 bases, leaving 11 bases between them. The CDR3 is 13 amino acids. Here the CDR3 DNA reads TGTGCCAGCAGTCTCACGCAGGGCTATGGCTACACCTTC. It yields the protein CASSLTQGYGYTF.

This chain joins TRBV21-1 and TRBJ1-1; the listed D gene, TRBD1, was not tested against the DNA. TRBV21-1 is classified as a pseudogene. There are 15 residues in the CDR3. The CDR3 DNA follows: TGTGCCAGCAGCAAAGAACCAGGGCCGAACACTGAAGCTTTCTTT. Encoded protein: CASSKEPGPNTEAFF.

The table lists this clone with a few counts. CDR3 loop: CASKSVGTGGYTEAFF. DNA for the CDR3: TGCGCCAGCAAGAGCGTAGGGACAGGGGGCTACACTGAAGCTTTCTTT. This chain connects TRBV5-1 to TRBJ1-1; 12 nucleotides match TRBD1. CDR3 length equals 16 residues. The germline gives CDR1 SGHRS, CDR2 YFSETQ. V trimming: 6 bases; J trimming: 3 bases; junction bases outside the gene matches: 9.

The chain employs TRBV4-3 and TRBJ1-1; unclear D gene. The CDR3 is 13 residues long. The V and J ends lost 2 bases and 1 base respectively, with 5 bases between them. From germline, CDR1 is LGHNA and CDR2 YSLEER. The chain's CDR3 is CASSQSRNTEAFF. CDR3 in DNA: TGCGCCAGCAGCCAATCGAGGAACACTGAAGCTTTCTTT.

The chain links TRBV3-1 (or the pseudogene TRBV3-2) to TRBJ1-1, with TRBD1 matching 9 bases. The CDR3 is made up of 15 amino acids. The ends lost 6 bases at V and 7 bases at J; junction bases unmatched: 12. CDR1 is LGHDT, CDR2 YNNKEL, per germline (reference sequence). This CDR3 is CASRQMGQGGREAFF. The DNA for the CDR3 is TGTGCCAGCAGGCAAATGGGACAGGGTGGTCGTGAAGCTTTCTTT.

This clone has just a few counts. The chain joins TRBV10-2 to TRBJ2-1; 12 nucleotides agree with TRBD2. With V trimmed by 4 bases and J by 9 bases, 10 bases remained unmatched. The V gene's germline CDR1 is WSHSY and CDR2 SAAADI. This CDR3 region has 16 residues. In DNA, the CDR3 is TGCGCCAGCAGTGCCCCCGGACTAGCGGGGAAAGGTGAGCAGTTCTTC. It specifies CASSAPGLAGKGEQFF.

The genes are TRBV10-3 and TRBJ1-1; D not certain. The length of the CDR3 is 14 residues. Per germline, CDR1 ENHRY and CDR2 SYGVKD. Trimming took off 2 bases at V and 0 bases at J, with 7 bases between the two ends. The CDR3 spells CAISEDTVNTEAFF. DNA for the CDR3: TGTGCCATCAGTGAGGATACAGTGAACACTGAAGCTTTCTTT.

This chain links TRBV5-4 with TRBJ1-6; 7 bases match TRBD1. This CDR3 has 14 residues. Germline loops: CDR1 SGHNT, CDR2 YYREEE (reference sequence). J was trimmed by 8 bases and V by 4 bases; bases with no gene match: 6. This CDR3 is CASSLGGGDSPLHF. The DNA for the CDR3 is TGTGCCAGCAGCCTGGGAGGGGGCGATTCACCCCTCCACTTT. Complete variable domain (other parts from reference TRBV5-4 and TRBJ1-6): ETGVTQSPTHLIKTRGQQVTLRCSSQSGHNTVSWYQQALGQGPQFIFQYYREEENGRGNFPPRFSGLQFPNYSSELNVNALELDDSALYLCASSLGGGDSPLHFGNGTRLTVT.

The chain employs TRBV6-5 and TRBJ2-1, with 8 bases that match TRBD2. This CDR3 spans 15 amino acids. The ends lost 2 bases at V and 4 bases at J; junction bases unmatched: 4. Germline V gene sequence: CDR1 MNHEY, CDR2 SVGAGI. The CDR3 spells CASSYTSGGYNEQFF. The DNA of the CDR3 is TGTGCCAGCAGTTACACCAGCGGGGGTTACAATGAGCAGTTCTTC.

The chain combines TRBV7-2 with TRBJ1-2; maybe TRBD1 (5 bases). Per the germline V gene, CDR1 is SGHTA and CDR2 is FQGNSA. CDR3 length equals 13 residues. The V end lost 3 bases, the J end lost 8 bases, and 13 bases lay between the germline ends. DNA for the CDR3: TGTGCCAGCAGCTTTCAAGGGGCTTTCGGCTACACCTTC. Translated: CASSFQGAFGYTF.

V usage is TRBV5-4 and J usage is TRBJ2-6; D not resolved. The V gene's germline CDR1 is SGHNT and CDR2 YYREEE (reference sequence). V gave up 5 bases and J gave up 1 base, with 10 bases separating them. The CDR3 loop spans 15 amino acids. In DNA form, the CDR3 reads TGTGCCAGCAGATTTGCGGCTTCTGGGGCCAACGTCCTGACTTTC. Amino acid sequence: CASRFAASGANVLTF.

This clone was detected a few times. The chain is built from TRBV5-6 and TRBJ1-5; the D is unclear. The germline CDR1 and CDR2 sequences are SGHDT and YYEEEE. This CDR3 is built from 14 residues. The V and J ends lost 0 bases and 3 bases respectively, with 7 bases between them. CDR3 protein: CASSLVRDNQPQHF. The CDR3 DNA reads TGTGCCAGCAGCTTGGTCCGGGACAATCAGCCCCAGCATTTT.